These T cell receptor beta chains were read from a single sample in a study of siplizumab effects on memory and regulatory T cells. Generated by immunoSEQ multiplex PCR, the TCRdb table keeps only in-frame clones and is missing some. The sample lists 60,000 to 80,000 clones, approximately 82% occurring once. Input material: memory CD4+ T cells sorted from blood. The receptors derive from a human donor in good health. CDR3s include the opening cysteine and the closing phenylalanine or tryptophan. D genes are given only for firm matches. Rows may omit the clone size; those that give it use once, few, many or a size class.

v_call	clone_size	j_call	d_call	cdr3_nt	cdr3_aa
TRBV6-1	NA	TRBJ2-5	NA	TGTGCCAGCAGGGAAACAGGCGTCCAAGAGACCCAGTACTTC	CASRETGVQETQYF
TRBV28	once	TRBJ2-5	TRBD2	TGTGCCAGCAGTTTCGGACTAGCGGGAGGAGGAGAGACCCAGTACTTC	CASSFGLAGGGETQYF
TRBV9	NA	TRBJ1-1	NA	TGTGCCAGCAGCGTAGAAGCTATGAACACTGAAGCTTTCTTT	CASSVEAMNTEAFF
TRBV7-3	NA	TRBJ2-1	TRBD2	TGTGCCAGCAGCCCAGGACTAGGCCCCTACAATGAGCAGTTCTTC	CASSPGLGPYNEQFF
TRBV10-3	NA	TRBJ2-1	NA	TGTGCCATCTGGAGGGGGGAGAACAATGAGCAGTTCTTC	CAIWRGENNEQFF
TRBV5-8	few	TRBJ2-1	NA	TGTGCCAGCAGCTCTCAGGGAGAAAATGAGCAGTTCTTC	CASSSQGENEQFF
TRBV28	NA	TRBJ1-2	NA	TGTGCCAGCAGTTCCGGGCCGACACAGGGTCTCTATGGCTACACCTTC	CASSSGPTQGLYGYTF
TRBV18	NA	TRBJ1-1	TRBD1	TGTGCCAGCTCAATACAGGGGGGAGGCTTGAACACTGAAGCTTTCTTT	CASSIQGGGLNTEAFF
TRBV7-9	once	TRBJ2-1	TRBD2	TGTGCCAGCAGTCCCCAACTAGCGGGAGCTCCACGGGAGCAGTTCTTC	CASSPQLAGAPREQFF
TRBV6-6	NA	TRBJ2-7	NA	TGTGCCAGCAGTTACGGGTTGAGATACGAGCAGTACTTC	CASSYGLRYEQYF
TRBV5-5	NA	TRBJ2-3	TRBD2	TGTGCCAGCAGCTTGGGCGGGAGTGGGGCAGATACGCAGTATTTT	CASSLGGSGADTQYF
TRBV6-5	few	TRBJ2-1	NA	TGTGCCAGCAGTTACGCCGGGACTGGCTCCTACAATGAGCAGTTCTTC	CASSYAGTGSYNEQFF
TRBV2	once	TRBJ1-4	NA	TGTGCCAGCAGTGACAGGAGGGCCGGTTTGGGTGAAAAACTGTTTTTT	CASSDRRAGLGEKLFF
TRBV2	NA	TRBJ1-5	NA	TGTGCCGGGAGGGGGTCGGGGGATCAGCCCCAGCATTTT	CAGRGSGDQPQHF
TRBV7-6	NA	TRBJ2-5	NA	TGTGCCAGCAGTTCCAGGGGGGAGAAACAAGAGACCCAGTACTTC	CASSSRGEKQETQYF
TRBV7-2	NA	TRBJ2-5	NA	TGTGCCAGCAGCTTCGGCGGTAGCTCCCGAAGGGAGACCCAGTACTTC	CASSFGGSSRRETQYF
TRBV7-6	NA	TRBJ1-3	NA	TGTGCCAGCAGCTCAGGGGGAAACACCATATATTTT	CASSSGGNTIYF
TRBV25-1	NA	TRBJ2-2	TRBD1	TGTGCCAGCGGGGACAGAAACACCGGGGAGCTGTTTTTT	CASGDRNTGELFF
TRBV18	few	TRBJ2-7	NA	TGTGCCAGCAGACAGGACACATTATACGAGCAGTACTTC	CASRQDTLYEQYF
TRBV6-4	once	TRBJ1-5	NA	TGTGCCAGCAGTGACTCCCCGGATCAGCCCCAGCATTTT	CASSDSPDQPQHF
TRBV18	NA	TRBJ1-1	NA	TGTGCCAGCTCACCACCGGACCGGGGTCTGAACACTGAAGCTTTCTTT	CASSPPDRGLNTEAFF
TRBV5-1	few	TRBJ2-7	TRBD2	TGCGCCAGCAGCTTAGCGGGCGGGGACTACTCCGAGCAGTACTTC	CASSLAGGDYSEQYF
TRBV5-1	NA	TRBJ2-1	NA	TGCGCCAGCAGCTTGGTCGACAATGAGCAGTTCTTC	CASSLVDNEQFF
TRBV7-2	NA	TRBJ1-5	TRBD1	TGTGCCAGCAGCGTCTGGACAGGGGATCAGCCCCAGCATTTT	CASSVWTGDQPQHF
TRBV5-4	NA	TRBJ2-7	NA	TGTGCCAGCAGTTCATCGGCAGGGGCGGTCGGCGAGCAGTACTTC	CASSSSAGAVGEQYF
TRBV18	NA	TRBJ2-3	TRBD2	TGTGCCAGCTCACCACCGGCGGGGGTCGATACGCAGTATTTT	CASSPPAGVDTQYF
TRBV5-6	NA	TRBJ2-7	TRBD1	TGTGCCAGCAGCTTTTTGGGTTTAGGGGGCGATACCTACGAGCAGTACTTC	CASSFLGLGGDTYEQYF
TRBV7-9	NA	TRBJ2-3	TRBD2	TGTGCCAGCAGCTTATCGGGACTAGCAGCAGATACGCAGTATTTT	CASSLSGLAADTQYF
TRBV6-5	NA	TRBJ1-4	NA	TGTGCCAGCAGTTACTCGTGGGACAATAATGAAAAACTGTTTTTT	CASSYSWDNNEKLFF
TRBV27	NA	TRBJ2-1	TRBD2	TGTGCCAGCAGTACTAGCGGGAGCTCCTACAATGAGCAGTTCTTC	CASSTSGSSYNEQFF
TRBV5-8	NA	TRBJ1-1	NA	TGTGCCAGCAGCGTACAGGGCGGCACTGAAGCTTTCTTT	CASSVQGGTEAFF
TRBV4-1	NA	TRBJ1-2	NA	TGCGCCAGCAGCCAGAGGGCAGGAGGCAACCATGGCTACACCTTC	CASSQRAGGNHGYTF
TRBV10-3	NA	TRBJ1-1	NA	TGTGCCATCAGTGAGTCGGCGGGGGTGTACACTGAAGCTTTCTTT	CAISESAGVYTEAFF